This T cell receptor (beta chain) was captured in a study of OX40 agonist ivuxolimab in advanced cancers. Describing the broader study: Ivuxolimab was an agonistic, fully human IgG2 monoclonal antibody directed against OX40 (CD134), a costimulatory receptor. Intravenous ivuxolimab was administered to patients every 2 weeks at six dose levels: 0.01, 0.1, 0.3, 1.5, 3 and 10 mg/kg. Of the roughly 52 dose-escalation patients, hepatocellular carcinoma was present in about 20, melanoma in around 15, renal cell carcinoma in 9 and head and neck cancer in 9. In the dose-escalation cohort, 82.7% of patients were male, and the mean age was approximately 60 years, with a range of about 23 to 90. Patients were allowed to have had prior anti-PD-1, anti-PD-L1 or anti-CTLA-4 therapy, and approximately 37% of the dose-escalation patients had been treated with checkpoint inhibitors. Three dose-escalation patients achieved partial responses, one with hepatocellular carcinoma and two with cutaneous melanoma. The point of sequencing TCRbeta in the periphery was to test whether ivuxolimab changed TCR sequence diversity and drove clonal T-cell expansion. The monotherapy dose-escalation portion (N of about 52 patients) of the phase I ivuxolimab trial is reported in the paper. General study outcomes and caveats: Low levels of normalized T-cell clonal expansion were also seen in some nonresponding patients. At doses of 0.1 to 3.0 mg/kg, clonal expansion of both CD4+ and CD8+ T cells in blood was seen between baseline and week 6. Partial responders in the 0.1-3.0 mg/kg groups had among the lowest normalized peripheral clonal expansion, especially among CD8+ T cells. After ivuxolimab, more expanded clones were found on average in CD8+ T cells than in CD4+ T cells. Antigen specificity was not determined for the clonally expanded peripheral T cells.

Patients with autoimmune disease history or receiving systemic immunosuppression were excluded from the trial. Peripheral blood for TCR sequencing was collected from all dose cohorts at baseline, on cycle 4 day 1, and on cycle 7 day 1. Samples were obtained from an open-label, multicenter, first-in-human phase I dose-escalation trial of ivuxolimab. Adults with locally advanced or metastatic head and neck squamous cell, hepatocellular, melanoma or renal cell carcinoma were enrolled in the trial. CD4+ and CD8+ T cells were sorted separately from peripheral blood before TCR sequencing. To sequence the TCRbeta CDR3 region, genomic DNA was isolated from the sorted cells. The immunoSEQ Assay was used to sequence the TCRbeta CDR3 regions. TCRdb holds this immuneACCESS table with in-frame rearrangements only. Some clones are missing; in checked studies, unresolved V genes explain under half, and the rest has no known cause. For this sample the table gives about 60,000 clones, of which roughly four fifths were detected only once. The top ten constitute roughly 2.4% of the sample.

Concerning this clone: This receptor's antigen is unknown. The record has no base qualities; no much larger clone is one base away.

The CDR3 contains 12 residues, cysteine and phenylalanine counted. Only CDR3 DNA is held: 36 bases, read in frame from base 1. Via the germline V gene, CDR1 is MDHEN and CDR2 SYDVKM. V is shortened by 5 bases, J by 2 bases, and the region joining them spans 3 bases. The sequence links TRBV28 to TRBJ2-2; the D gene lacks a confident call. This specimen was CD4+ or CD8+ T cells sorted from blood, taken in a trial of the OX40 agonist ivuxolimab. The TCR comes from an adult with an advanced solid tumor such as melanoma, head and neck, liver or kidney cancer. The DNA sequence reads TGTGCCAGCAGTATCAACACCGGGGAGCTGTTTTTT. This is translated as CASSINTGELFF.